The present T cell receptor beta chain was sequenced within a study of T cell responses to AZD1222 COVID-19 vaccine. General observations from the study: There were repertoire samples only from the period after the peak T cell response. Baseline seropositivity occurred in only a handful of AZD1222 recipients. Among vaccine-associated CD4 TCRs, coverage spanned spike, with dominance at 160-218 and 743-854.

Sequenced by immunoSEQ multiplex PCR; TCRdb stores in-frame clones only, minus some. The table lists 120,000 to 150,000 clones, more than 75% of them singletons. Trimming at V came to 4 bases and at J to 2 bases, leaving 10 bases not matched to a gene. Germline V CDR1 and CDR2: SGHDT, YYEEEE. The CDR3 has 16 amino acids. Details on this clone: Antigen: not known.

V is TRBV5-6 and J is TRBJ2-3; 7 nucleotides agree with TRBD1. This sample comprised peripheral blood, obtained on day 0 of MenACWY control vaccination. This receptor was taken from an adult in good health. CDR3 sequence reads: CASSRLWGQITDTQYF. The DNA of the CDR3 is TGTGCCAGCAGCCGACTCTGGGGACAGATCACAGATACGCAGTATTTT. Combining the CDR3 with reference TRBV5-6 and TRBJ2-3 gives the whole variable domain DAGVTQSPTHLIKTRGQQVTLRCSPKSGHDTVSWYQQALGQGPQFIFQYYEEEERQRGNFPDRFSGHQFPNYSSELNVNALLLGDSALYLCASSRLWGQITDTQYFGPGTRLTVL.